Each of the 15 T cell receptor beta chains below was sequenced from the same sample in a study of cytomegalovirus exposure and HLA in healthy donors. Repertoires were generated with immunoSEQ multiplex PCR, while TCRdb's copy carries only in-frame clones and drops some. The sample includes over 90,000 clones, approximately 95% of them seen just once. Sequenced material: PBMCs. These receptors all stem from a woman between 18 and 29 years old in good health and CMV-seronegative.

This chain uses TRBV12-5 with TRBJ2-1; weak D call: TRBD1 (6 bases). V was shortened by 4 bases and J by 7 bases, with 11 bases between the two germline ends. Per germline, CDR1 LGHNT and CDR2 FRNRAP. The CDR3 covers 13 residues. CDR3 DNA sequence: TGTGCTAGTGGTTCTGGGGGACATAATGAGCAGTTCTTC. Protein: CASGSGGHNEQFF.

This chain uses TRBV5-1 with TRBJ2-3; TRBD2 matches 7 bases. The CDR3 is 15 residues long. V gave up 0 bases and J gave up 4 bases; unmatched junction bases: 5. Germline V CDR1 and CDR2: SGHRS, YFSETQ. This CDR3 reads CASSLGSSGSDTQYF. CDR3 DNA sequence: TGCGCCAGCAGCTTGGGGTCTAGCGGCTCAGATACGCAGTATTTT.

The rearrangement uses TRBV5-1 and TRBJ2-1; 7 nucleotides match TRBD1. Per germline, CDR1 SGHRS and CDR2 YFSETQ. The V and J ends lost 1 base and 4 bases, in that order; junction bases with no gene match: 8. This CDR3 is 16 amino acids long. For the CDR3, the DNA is TGCGCCAGCAGCTTGACACCCGGGACAGCTTACAATGAGCAGTTCTTC. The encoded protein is CASSLTPGTAYNEQFF.

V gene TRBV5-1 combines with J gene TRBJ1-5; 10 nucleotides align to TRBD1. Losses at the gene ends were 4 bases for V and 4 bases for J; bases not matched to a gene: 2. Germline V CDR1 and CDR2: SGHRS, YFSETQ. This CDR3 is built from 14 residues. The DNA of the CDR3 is TGCGCCAGCAGCCCGGGACAGGGGAATCAGCCCCAGCATTTT. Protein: CASSPGQGNQPQHF.

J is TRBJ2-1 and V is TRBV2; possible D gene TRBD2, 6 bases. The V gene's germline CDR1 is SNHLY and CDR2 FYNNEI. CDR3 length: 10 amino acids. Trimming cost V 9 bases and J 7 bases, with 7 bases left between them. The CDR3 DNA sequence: TGTGCCAGGGAGGGGAATGAGCAGTTCTTC. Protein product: CAREGNEQFF.

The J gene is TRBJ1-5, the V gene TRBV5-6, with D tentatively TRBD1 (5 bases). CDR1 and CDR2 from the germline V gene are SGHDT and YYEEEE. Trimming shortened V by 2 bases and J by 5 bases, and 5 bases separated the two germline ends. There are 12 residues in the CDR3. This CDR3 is CASSLGDQPQHF. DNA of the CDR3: TGTGCCAGCAGCTTAGGGGATCAGCCCCAGCATTTT.

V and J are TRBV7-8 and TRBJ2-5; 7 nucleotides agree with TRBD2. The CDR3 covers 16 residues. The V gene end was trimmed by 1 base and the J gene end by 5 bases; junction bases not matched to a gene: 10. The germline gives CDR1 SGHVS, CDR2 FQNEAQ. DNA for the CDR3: TGTGCCAGCAGCTTAGAAGGACTAGGGGTGAGGGAGACCCAGTACTTC. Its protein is CASSLEGLGVRETQYF.

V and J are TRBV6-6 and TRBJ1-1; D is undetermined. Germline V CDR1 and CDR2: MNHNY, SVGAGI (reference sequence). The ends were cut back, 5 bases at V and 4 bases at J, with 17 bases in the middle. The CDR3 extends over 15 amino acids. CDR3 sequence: CASSAPAQEGTEAFF. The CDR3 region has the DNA TGTGCCAGCAGTGCTCCGGCCCAGGAAGGCACTGAAGCTTTCTTT.

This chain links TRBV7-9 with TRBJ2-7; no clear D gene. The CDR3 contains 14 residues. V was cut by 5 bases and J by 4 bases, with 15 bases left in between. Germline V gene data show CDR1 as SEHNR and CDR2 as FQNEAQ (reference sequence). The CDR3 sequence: CASSPSLGSYEQYF. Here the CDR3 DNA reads TGTGCCAGCAGCCCTTCTCTGGGCTCTTACGAGCAGTACTTC.

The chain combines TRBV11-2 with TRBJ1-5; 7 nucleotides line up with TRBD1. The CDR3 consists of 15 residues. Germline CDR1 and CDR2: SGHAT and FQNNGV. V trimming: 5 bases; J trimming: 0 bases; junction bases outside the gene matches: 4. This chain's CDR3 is CASSQTGNSNQPQHF. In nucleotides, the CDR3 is TGTGCCAGCAGCCAGACAGGGAATAGCAATCAGCCCCAGCATTTT. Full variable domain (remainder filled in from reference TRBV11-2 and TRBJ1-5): EAGVAQSPRYKIIEKRQSVAFWCNPISGHATLYWYQQILGQGPKLLIQFQNNGVVDDSQLPKDRFSAERLKGVDSTLKIQPAKLEDSAVYLCASSQTGNSNQPQHFGDGTRLSIL.

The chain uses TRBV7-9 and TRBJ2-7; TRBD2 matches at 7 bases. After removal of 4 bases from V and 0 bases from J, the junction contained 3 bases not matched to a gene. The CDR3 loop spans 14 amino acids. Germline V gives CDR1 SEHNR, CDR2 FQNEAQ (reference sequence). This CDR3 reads CASSSGGFSYEQYF. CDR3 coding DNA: TGTGCCAGCAGCTCGGGGGGATTCTCCTACGAGCAGTACTTC.

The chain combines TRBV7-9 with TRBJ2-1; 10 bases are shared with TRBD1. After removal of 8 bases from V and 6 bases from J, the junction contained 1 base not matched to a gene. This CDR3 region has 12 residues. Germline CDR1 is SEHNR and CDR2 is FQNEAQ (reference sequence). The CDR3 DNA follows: TGTGCCAGCGGACAGGGGGTCAATGAGCAGTTCTTC. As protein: CASGQGVNEQFF.

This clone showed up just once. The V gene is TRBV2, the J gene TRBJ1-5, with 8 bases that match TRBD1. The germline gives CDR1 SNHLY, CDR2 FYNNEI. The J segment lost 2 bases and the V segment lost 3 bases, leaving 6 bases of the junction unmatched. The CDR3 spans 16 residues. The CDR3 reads CASSDRGRWGNQPQHF. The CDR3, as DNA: TGTGCCAGCAGTGACAGGGGGCGCTGGGGCAATCAGCCCCAGCATTTT.

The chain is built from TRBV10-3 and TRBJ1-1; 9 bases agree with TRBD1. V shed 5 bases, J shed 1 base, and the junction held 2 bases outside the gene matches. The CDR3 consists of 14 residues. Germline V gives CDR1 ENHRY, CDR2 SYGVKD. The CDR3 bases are TGTGCCATCAGTCGACAGGGGGGGAACACTGAAGCTTTCTTT. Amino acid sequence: CAISRQGGNTEAFF.

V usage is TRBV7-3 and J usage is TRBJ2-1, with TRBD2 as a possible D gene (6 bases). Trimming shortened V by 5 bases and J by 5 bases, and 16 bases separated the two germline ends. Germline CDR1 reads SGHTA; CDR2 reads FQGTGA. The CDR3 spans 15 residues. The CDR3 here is CASSAGDLVNNEQFF. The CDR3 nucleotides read TGTGCCAGCAGCGCCGGGGACTTAGTGAACAATGAGCAGTTCTTC.